Here is one TCR beta chain with its context. Its antigen is undetermined. This CDR3 spans 15 amino acids. V lost 5 bases to trimming and J lost 2 bases; unmatched junction nucleotides: 5. The germline V gene has CDR1 SNHLY and CDR2 FYNNEI. The data were taken from a study of T cells in localized non-small cell lung cancer. General observations from the study: Uninvolved neighboring lung showed the greatest T cell clonality, exceeding tumor. Blood T cell density predicted longer survival; adjacent-lung clonality, shorter. Adjacent lung was found to contain a median approximately 50 of the top 100 tumor clones.

Clones were sequenced by immunoSEQ multiplex PCR, and TCRdb holds only the in-frame ones, with some missing. The sample lists tens of thousands of clones, over 75% occurring once. The TCR originated in a male donor older than 55 with stage III squamous cell lung carcinoma. The specimen was peripheral blood, collected before any cancer treatment. The rearrangement joins TRBV2 to TRBJ2-3; 9 nucleotides line up with TRBD2. CDR3: CASSFQRGVTDTQYF. CDR3 sequence (DNA): TGTGCCAGCAGTTTCCAGCGGGGGGTCACAGATACGCAGTATTTT.